One sample yielded the 3 T cell receptor beta chains listed below, sequenced in a study of cytomegalovirus exposure and HLA in healthy donors. PCR employed 60 Vbeta and 13 Jbeta primers. TCRdb's table, derived via immunoSEQ multiplex PCR, lists solely in-frame clones and lacks some. The profile covers 150,000 to 160,000 clones, with more than 75% appearing a single time and roughly 5.5% taken by the ten largest. The sequenced sample consisted of PBMCs. All receptors come from a woman aged 40 to 50 in good health and CMV-seropositive.

The J gene is TRBJ2-1, the V gene TRBV7-3; 9 bases map to TRBD2. Germline loops: CDR1 SGHTA, CDR2 FQGTGA. The CDR3 loop spans 20 amino acids. V dropped 1 base and J dropped 0; count of bases not matched to a gene: 13. CDR3 nucleotides: TGTGCCAGCAGCTTAATTAAACCGGGACTAGCTGAAAGCTCCTACAATGAGCAGTTCTTC. Translation gives CASSLIKPGLAESSYNEQFF.

The chain couples TRBV19 to TRBJ2-5, with 9 bases that match TRBD2. J gave up 1 base and V 3 bases, and 6 bases lay outside the gene matches. The CDR3 spans 16 residues. Germline V CDR1 and CDR2: LNHDA, SQIVND (reference sequence). The CDR3 DNA sequence: TGTGCCAGTAGTATTTGGTGGCGGGAGGGCCAAGAGACCCAGTACTTC. Translating gives CASSIWWREGQETQYF.

In the case of this clone: This CDR3 is also generated by other DNA sequences in the sample. This chain connects TRBV9 to TRBJ2-1, with 12 bases fitting TRBD2. Germline CDR1 reads SGDLS; CDR2 reads YYNGEE. With V trimmed by 4 bases and J by 3 bases, 2 bases remained unmatched. There are 15 residues in the CDR3. The CDR3 bases are TGTGCCAGCAGCCCGACTAGCGGGAGCTACAATGAGCAGTTCTTC. This translates into CASSPTSGSYNEQFF.